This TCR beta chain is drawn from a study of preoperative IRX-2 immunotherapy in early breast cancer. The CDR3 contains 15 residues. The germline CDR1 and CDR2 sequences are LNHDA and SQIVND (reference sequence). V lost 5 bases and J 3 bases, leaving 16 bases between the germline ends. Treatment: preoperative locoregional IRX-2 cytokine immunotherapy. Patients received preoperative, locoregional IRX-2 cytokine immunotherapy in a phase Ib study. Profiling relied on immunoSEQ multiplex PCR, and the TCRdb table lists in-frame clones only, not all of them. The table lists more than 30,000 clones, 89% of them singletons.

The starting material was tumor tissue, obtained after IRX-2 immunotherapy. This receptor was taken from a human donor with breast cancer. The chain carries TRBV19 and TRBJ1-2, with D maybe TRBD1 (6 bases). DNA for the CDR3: TGTGCCAGTAGTCAGGTGGGGGGGCTTGACTATGGCTACACCTTC. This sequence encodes CASSQVGGLDYGYTF. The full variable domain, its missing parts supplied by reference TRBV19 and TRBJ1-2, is DGGITQSPKYLFRKEGQNVTLSCEQNLNHDAMYWYRQDPGQGLRLIYYSQIVNDFQKGDIAEGYSVSREKKESFPLTVTSAQKNPTAFYLCASSQVGGLDYGYTFGSGTRLTVV.